The sequence of this TCR beta chain was determined in a study of blood T cell repertoires in COVID-19. With V trimmed by 5 bases and J by 1 base, 9 bases remained unmatched. The CDR3 covers 17 residues. Per germline, CDR1 SEHNR and CDR2 FQNEAQ (reference sequence). Some clones are missing from TCRdb's copy, which holds only in-frame ones; the method was immunoSEQ multiplex PCR. Here the sample spans approximately 250,000 clones, around 88% being singletons. The TCR originated in a woman between 40 and 50 years old with acute COVID-19. Sequenced input: PBMCs or T cells enriched from blood (not recorded which). The chain carries TRBV7-9 and TRBJ2-2, with TRBD1 matching 8 bases. The CDR3 sequence is CASSPPKGQENTGELFF. The CDR3 coding sequence is TGTGCCAGCAGCCCGCCCAAGGGACAGGAGAACACCGGGGAGCTGTTTTTT.